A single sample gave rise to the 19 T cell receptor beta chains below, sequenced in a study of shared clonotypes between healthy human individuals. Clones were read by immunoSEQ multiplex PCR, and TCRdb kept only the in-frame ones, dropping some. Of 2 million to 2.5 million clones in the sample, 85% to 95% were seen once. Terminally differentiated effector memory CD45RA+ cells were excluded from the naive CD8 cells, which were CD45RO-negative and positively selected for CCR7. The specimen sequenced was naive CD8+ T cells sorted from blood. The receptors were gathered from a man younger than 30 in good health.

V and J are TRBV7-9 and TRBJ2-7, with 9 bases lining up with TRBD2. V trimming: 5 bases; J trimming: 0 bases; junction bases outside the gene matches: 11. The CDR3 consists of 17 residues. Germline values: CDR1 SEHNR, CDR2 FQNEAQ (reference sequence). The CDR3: CASSTPPIAGVSYEQYF. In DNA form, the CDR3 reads TGTGCCAGCAGCACCCCCCCTATAGCGGGAGTCTCCTACGAGCAGTACTTC.

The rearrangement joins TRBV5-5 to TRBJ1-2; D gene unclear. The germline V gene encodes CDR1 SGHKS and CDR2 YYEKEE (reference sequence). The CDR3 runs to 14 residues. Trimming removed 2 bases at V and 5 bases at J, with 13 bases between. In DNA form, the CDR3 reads TGTGCCAGCAGCTTAAACAGAATGATGTATGGCTACACCTTC. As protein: CASSLNRMMYGYTF.

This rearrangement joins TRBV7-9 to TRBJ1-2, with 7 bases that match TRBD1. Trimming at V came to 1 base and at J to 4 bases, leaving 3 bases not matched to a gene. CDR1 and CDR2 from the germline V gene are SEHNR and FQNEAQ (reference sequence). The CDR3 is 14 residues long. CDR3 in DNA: TGTGCCAGCAGCTTAGTCGGGGACAGCTATGGCTACACCTTC. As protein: CASSLVGDSYGYTF.

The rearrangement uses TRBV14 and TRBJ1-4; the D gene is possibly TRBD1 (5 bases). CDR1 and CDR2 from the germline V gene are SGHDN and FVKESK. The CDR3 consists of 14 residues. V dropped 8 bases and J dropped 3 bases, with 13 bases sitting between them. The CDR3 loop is CASSRGGANEKLFF. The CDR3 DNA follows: TGTGCCAGCTCTCGGGGGGGAGCTAATGAAAAACTGTTTTTT. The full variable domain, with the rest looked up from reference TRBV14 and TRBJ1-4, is EAGVTQFPSHSVIEKGQTVTLRCDPISGHDNLYWYRRVMGKEIKFLLHFVKESKQDESGMPNNRFLAERTGGTYSTLKVQPAELEDSGVYFCASSRGGANEKLFFGSGTQLSVL.

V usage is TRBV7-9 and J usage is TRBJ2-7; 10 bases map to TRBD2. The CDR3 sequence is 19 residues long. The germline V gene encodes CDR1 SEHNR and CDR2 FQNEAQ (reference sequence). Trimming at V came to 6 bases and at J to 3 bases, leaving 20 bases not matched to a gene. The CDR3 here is CASRPPGTEKRGGVYEQYF. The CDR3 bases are TGTGCCAGCAGACCCCCTGGGACAGAAAAGCGGGGGGGCGTCTACGAGCAGTACTTC.

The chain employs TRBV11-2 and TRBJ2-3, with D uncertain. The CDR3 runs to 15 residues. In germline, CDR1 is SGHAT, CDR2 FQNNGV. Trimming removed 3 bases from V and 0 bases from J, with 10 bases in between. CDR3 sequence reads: CASSLGWDSTDTQYF. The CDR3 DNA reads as TGTGCCAGCAGCTTGGGATGGGATAGCACAGATACGCAGTATTTT.

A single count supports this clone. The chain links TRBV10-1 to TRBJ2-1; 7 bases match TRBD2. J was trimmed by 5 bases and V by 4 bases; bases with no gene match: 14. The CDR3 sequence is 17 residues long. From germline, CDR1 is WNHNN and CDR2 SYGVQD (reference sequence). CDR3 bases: TGCGCCAGCAGTGGTCGGGATGGCGGGAGTTTCCACAATGAGCAGTTCTTC. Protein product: CASSGRDGGSFHNEQFF.

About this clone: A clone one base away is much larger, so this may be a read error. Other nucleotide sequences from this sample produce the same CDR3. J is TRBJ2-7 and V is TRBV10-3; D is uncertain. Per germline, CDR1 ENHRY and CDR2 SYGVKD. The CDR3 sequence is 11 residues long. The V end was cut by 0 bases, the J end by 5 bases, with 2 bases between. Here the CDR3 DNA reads TGTGCCATCAGTGAGTCCGACGAGCAGTACTTC. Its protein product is CAISESDEQYF.

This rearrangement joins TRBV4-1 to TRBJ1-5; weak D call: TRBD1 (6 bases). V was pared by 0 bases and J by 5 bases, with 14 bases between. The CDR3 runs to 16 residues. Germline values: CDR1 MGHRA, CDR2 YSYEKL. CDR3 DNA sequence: TGCGCCAGCAGCCAAGATCCGGCAGGGGAATATCAGCCCCAGCATTTT. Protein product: CASSQDPAGEYQPQHF.

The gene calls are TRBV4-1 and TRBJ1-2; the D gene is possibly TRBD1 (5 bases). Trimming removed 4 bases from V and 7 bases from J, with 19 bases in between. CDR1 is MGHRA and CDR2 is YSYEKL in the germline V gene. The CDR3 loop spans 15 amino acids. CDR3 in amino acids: CASSLRDSWLVGYTF. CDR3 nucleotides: TGCGCCAGCAGCCTTCGGGACTCATGGCTTGTTGGCTACACCTTC.

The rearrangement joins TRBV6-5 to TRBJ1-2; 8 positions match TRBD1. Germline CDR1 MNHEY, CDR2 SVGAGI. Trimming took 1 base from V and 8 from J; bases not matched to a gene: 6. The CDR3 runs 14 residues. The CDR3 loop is CASSYYSGGEGYTF. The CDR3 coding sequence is TGTGCCAGCAGTTACTACTCAGGGGGCGAAGGCTACACCTTC.

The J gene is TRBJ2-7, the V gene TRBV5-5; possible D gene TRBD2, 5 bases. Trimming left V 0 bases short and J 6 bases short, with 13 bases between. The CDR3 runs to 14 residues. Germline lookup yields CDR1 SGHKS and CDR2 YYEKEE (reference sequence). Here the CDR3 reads CASSLEGSHPEQYF. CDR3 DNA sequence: TGTGCCAGCAGCTTGGAAGGGAGCCACCCCGAGCAGTACTTC.

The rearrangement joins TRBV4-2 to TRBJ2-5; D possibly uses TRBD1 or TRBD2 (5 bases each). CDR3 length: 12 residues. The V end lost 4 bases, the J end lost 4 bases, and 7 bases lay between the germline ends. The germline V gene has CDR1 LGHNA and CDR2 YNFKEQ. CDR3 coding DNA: TGTGCCAGCAGCCCTGGGGGAGAGACCCAGTACTTC. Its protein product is CASSPGGETQYF.

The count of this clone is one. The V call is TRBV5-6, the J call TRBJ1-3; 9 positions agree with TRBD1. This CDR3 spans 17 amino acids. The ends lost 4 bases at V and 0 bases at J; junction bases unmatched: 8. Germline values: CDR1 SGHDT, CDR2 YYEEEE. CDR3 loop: CASSPRGQGFSGNTIYF. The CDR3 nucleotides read TGTGCCAGCAGCCCGCGGGGACAGGGTTTCTCTGGAAACACCATATATTTT.

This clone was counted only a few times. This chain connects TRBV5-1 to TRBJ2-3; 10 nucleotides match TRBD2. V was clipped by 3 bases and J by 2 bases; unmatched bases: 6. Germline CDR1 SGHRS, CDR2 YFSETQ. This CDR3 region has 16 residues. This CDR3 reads CASSSLAGGNTDTQYF. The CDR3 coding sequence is TGCGCCAGCAGCTCATTAGCGGGGGGAAACACAGATACGCAGTATTTT.

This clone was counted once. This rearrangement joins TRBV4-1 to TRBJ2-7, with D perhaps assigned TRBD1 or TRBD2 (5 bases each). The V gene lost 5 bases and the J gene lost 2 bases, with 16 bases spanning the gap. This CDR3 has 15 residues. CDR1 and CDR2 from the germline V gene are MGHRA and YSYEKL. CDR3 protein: CASSELRGETYEQYF. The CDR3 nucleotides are TGCGCCAGCAGCGAACTTCGAGGGGAGACCTACGAGCAGTACTTC.

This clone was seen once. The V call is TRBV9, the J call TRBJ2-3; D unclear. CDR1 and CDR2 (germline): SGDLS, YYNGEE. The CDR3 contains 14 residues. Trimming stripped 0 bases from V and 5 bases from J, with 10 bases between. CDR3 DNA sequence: TGTGCCAGCAGCGTAGGACGGGTATTAGATACGCAGTATTTT. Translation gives CASSVGRVLDTQYF.

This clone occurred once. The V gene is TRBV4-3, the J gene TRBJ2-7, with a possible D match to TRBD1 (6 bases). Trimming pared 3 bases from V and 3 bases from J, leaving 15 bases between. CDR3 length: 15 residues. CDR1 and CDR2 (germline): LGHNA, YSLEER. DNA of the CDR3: TGCGCCAGCAGCCAGGGGCAGGGGCTCTTCTACGAGCAGTACTTC. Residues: CASSQGQGLFYEQYF.

The CDR3 here is CASSPGLLLTDTQYF. DNA of the CDR3: TGCGCCAGCAGCCCGGGACTTCTACTCACAGATACGCAGTATTTT. This chain joins TRBV4-1 and TRBJ2-3, with D possibly being TRBD2 (6 bases). V was clipped by 4 bases and J by 2 bases, with 13 bases between them. This CDR3 is built from 15 residues. Looked up from germline, CDR1 is MGHRA and CDR2 is YSYEKL.